This T cell receptor (beta chain) was found in a study of CD8+CD57+ T cells in acquired aplastic anemia. Study details: An average of roughly 3 ug of DNA was obtained from sorted CD4+ and CD8+ cells.

The TCR beta profiling, which covered VDJ combination and CDR3 sequence, was carried out using genomic DNA as the template. TCRdb called the reads again in MiXCR, with one record for every CDR3 protein. The repertoire has 150,000 to 200,000 distinct CDR3 sequences, around 48% of them found once; the top ten carry about 1.8%. Many counts were recorded for this clonotype. Its specificity is not known. Study-level findings and limits: Shared by patients and controls, 25 to 30 CD8+ CDR3s were abundant in patients.

Flow cytometry had shown expanded CD8+CD57+ cells in the patients chosen for sequencing. Severe acquired aplastic anemia was present in every patient. This CDR3 contains 13 residues. Per the germline V gene, CDR1 is LNHNV and CDR2 is YYDKDF (reference sequence). Trimming took off 0 bases at V and 5 bases at J, with 7 bases between the two ends. The sequence was collected from a human donor with aplastic anemia. The rearrangement links TRBV15 to TRBJ2-5; D is undetermined. Material for sequencing was sorted CD4+, CD8+, or CD8+CD57+ T cells (not recorded which) from PBMCs. CDR3 nucleotides: TGTGCCACCAGCAGAGACCTTGTGGAGACCCAGTACTTC. As protein: CATSRDLVETQYF.